This T cell receptor beta chain was found in a study of T cells in Graves' hyperthyroidism and ophthalmopathy. Study outcomes and limitations: Stable hyperthyroidism was separated from ophthalmopathy by a model based on 13 V-J features.

V was cut by 0 bases and J by 0 bases, with 7 bases left in between. Germline loops: CDR1 SGHTS, CDR2 YDEGEE. The CDR3 has 15 residues. Amplification of TCR beta CDR3 regions was performed using RNA transcripts as template. A first-round RT-PCR of the TCR CDR3 used the HTBI primer set. Via MiXCR, TCRdb re-called the multiplex PCR reads, giving one row per CDR3 protein. The table records approximately 300,000 distinct CDR3 sequences, around a fifth of them present only once. PBMCs were derived from roughly 9.6 ml fresh peripheral blood. As concerns this clonotype: Antigen specificity is unknown.

The J gene is TRBJ1-5, the V gene TRBV5-8; D possibly corresponds to TRBD1 (5 bases). This clonotype originated in a man in his fifties with Graves' ophthalmopathy. The sample taken for sequencing was blood. The CDR3 here is CASSLEQVSNQPQHF. CDR3 sequence (DNA): TGTGCCAGCAGCTTGGAACAGGTTAGCAATCAGCCCCAGCATTTT.